This paragraph reports one T cell receptor beta chain. The CDR3 extends over 16 amino acids. Germline lookup yields CDR1 SNHLY and CDR2 FYNNEI. With 6 bases clipped from V and 3 bases from J, the junction kept 6 bases outside the gene matches. Clones were read by immunoSEQ multiplex PCR, and TCRdb kept only the in-frame ones, dropping some. The sample has 9,000 to 9,500 clones, around 80% seen once. This sample is part of a study of T cell repertoires in ileal Crohn's disease. Across the whole study: The M6 sample came from neoterminal ileum during colonoscopy after surgery.

The time point is: neoterminal ileum biopsy at postoperative endoscopy, about 6 months after surgery. Sequencing was carried out using ileal tissue. The receptor was isolated from an adult with Crohn's disease. The chain employs TRBV2 and TRBJ2-3, with 13 positions matching TRBD2. The CDR3 loop is CASRELAGGRTDTQYF. CDR3 DNA sequence: TGTGCCAGCAGAGAACTAGCGGGGGGGAGGACAGATACGCAGTATTTT. The full variable domain, completed using reference TRBV2 and TRBJ2-3, is EPEVTQTPSHQVTQMGQEVILRCVPISNHLYFYWYRQILGQKVEFLVSFYNNEISEKSEIFDDQFSVERPDGSNFTLKIRSTKLEDSAMYFCASRELAGGRTDTQYFGPGTRLTVL.